These 15 T cell receptor beta chains share one sample of origin, sequenced in a study of vaccination and CD4 T cells after COVID-19. Time point defined: late sampling 161 to 241 days after vaccination in a few convalescent patients. TCRdb used MiXCR to reprocess the PCR reads, holding one entry per CDR3 protein. The sample has roughly 30,000 distinct CDR3 sequences, under 60% seen once. The sequences come from CD4+ T cells from blood, collected about 7 months after SARS-CoV-2 vaccination. Receptors originate from a human donor who had recovered from COVID-19.

The chain employs TRBV19 and TRBJ2-5; D perhaps matches TRBD1 (6 bases). The V and J ends lost 6 bases and 4 bases respectively, with 18 bases between them. Germline values: CDR1 LNHDA, CDR2 SQIVND (reference sequence). The CDR3 has 15 amino acids. The chain's CDR3 is CASSPTGGVGETQYF. In DNA form, the CDR3 reads TGTGCCAGTAGCCCGACAGGTGGGGTTGGAGAGACCCAGTACTTC.

The V call is TRBV28, the J call TRBJ1-3; weak D call: TRBD1 (6 bases). The CDR3 totals 15 residues. Trimming removed 5 bases from V and 3 bases from J, with 14 bases in between. Looked up from germline, CDR1 is MDHEN and CDR2 is SYDVKM. The CDR3 DNA reads as TGTGCCAGCAGTGGGGGGCTCGGTGTTGGAAACACCATATATTTT. Residues: CASSGGLGVGNTIYF.

The chain has TRBV6-1 and TRBJ2-1, with no clear D. The CDR3 has 11 amino acids. The germline CDR1 and CDR2 sequences are MNHNS and SASEGT. V was cut by 6 bases and J by 7 bases, with 7 bases left in between. The CDR3 nucleotides are TGTGCCAGCAGCCTGGAGAATGAGCAGTTCTTC. Encoded protein: CASSLENEQFF.

This chain uses TRBV27 with TRBJ2-1; no reliable D call. CDR1 and CDR2 from the germline V gene are MNHEY and SMNVEV (reference sequence). Between the trimmed V and J ends, which lost 5 bases and 7 bases, there was a span of 6 bases. This CDR3 region has 11 residues. The CDR3 region is CASSTGNEQFF. CDR3 nucleotide sequence: TGTGCCAGCAGTACCGGGAATGAGCAGTTCTTC.

This chain connects TRBV27 to TRBJ1-2; unclear D gene. The CDR3 is 13 amino acids. Trimming removed 0 bases from V and 2 bases from J, with 4 bases in between. Germline CDR1 and CDR2: MNHEY and SMNVEV (reference sequence). This CDR3 reads CASSLSRNYGYTF. CDR3 bases: TGTGCCAGCAGTTTATCCAGGAACTATGGCTACACCTTC.

The V gene is TRBV10-2, the J gene TRBJ2-2; D is perhaps TRBD1 or TRBD2 (7 bases each). Trimming removed 5 bases from V and 4 bases from J, with 17 bases in between. The CDR3 is 16 residues long. In germline, CDR1 is WSHSY, CDR2 SAAADI. CDR3 region: CASSMSGRGRTGELFF. The CDR3 DNA sequence: TGCGCCAGCAGTATGAGTGGGAGGGGGCGCACCGGGGAGCTGTTTTTT.

The CDR3 region is CASSYSEGPHEQYF. DNA of the CDR3: TGTGCCAGCAGTTACTCCGAAGGGCCCCACGAGCAGTACTTC. The rearrangement links TRBV6-5 to TRBJ2-7; D not certain. The CDR3 has 14 amino acids. V was pared by 0 bases and J by 5 bases, with 11 bases between. Per germline, CDR1 MNHEY and CDR2 SVGAGI.

This clonotype was counted a few times. The genes are TRBV20-1 and TRBJ2-3; possible D gene TRBD1, 5 bases. Germline-derived CDR1 and CDR2 are DFQATT and SNEGSKA (reference sequence). Between the trimmed V and J ends, which lost 2 bases and 4 bases, there was a span of 13 bases. The CDR3 has 14 amino acids. The DNA of the CDR3 is TGCAGTGCTAGAAACAGGAAAGGCGCAGATACGCAGTATTTT. Its translation is CSARNRKGADTQYF.

The genes are TRBV2 and TRBJ2-3, with D possibly TRBD2 on 6 matching bases. The CDR3 length is 14 residues. V was shortened by 8 bases and J by 0 bases, with 12 bases between the two germline ends. Per germline, CDR1 SNHLY and CDR2 FYNNEI. CDR3 sequence reads: CASRLGGSTDTQYF. DNA of the CDR3: TGTGCCAGCCGCCTGGGGGGAAGCACAGATACGCAGTATTTT.

J is TRBJ2-7 and V is TRBV7-8; TRBD1 is a possible D gene (5 bases). The CDR3 spans 14 residues. In germline, CDR1 is SGHVS, CDR2 FQNEAQ. V lost 5 bases, J lost 3 bases, and 14 bases lay in between. CDR3 coding DNA: TGTGCCAGCAGCGCAAACACAGGTATCTACGAGCAGTACTTC. Encoded protein: CASSANTGIYEQYF.

The table lists this clonotype with a few counts. The rearrangement uses TRBV7-3 and TRBJ1-2; 9 nucleotides agree with TRBD1. This CDR3 is built from 15 residues. V was clipped by 5 bases and J by 4 bases; unmatched bases: 8. The V gene's germline CDR1 is SGHTA and CDR2 FQGTGA. CDR3 sequence (DNA): TGTGCCAGCAGCCCGGGGACAGGGTACGCCTATGGCTACACCTTC. Protein product: CASSPGTGYAYGYTF.

The V and J genes are TRBV14 and TRBJ2-5, with D hard to call. The CDR3 runs 11 residues. With 3 bases removed from V and 4 bases from J, the gap between germline ends came to 3 bases. The V gene's germline CDR1 is SGHDN and CDR2 FVKESK. The CDR3 coding sequence is TGTGCCAGCAGCCAGTTAGAGACCCAGTACTTC. Translation: CASSQLETQYF. Full variable domain (outside the CDR3, taken from reference TRBV14 and TRBJ2-5): EAGVTQFPSHSVIEKGQTVTLRCDPISGHDNLYWYRRVMGKEIKFLLHFVKESKQDESGMPNNRFLAERTGGTYSTLKVQPAELEDSGVYFCASSQLETQYFGPGTRLLVL.

The chain is built from TRBV20-1 and TRBJ2-7; 7 nucleotides align to TRBD2. CDR1 and CDR2 (germline): DFQATT, SNEGSKA (reference sequence). The trim removed 0 bases at V and 1 base at J, leaving 9 bases unmatched. The CDR3 is 16 amino acids. CDR3 bases: TGCAGTGCTAGAGATCCGGGGCGGGAGCTGTCCTACGAGCAGTACTTC. Protein product: CSARDPGRELSYEQYF.

J is TRBJ2-2 and V is TRBV11-2; tentatively, D is TRBD1 (6 bases). The V end was cut by 5 bases, the J end by 6 bases, with 16 bases between. Germline-derived CDR1 and CDR2 are SGHAT and FQNNGV. This CDR3 spans 15 amino acids. CDR3 loop: CASSPTPQGPGELFF. In nucleotides, the CDR3 is TGTGCCAGCAGCCCAACCCCCCAGGGGCCCGGGGAGCTGTTTTTT.

There are a few counts of this clonotype. The chain links TRBV6-1 to TRBJ2-1, with unresolved D. The germline V gene has CDR1 MNHNS and CDR2 SASEGT. The CDR3 length is 16 residues. Between the trimmed V and J ends, which lost 6 bases and 1 base, there was a span of 16 bases. CDR3 residues: CASRQLSWKSYNEQFF. CDR3 DNA sequence: TGTGCCAGCAGACAACTTAGCTGGAAATCCTACAATGAGCAGTTCTTC.